Below are 9 T cell receptor beta chains sequenced from a single sample in a study of T cells in Graves' hyperthyroidism and ophthalmopathy. Amplification yielded TCR beta CDR3 regions, with RNA transcripts as the source. In the first-round RT-PCR of the TCR CDR3, the HTBI primer set was used. A single record per CDR3 protein comes from TCRdb applying MiXCR to the multiplex PCR reads. The sample contains about 510,000 distinct CDR3 sequences, 14% of which appear only once. The sequenced sample was blood. These receptors all stem from a woman between 40 and 50 years old with Graves' hyperthyroidism.

In its sample, this clonotype was seen many times. The chain is built from TRBV19 and TRBJ2-7, with a tentative D call TRBD2 (5 bases). The CDR3 runs 13 residues. The V end lost 3 bases, the J end lost 4 bases, and 10 bases lay between the germline ends. Germline CDR1 reads LNHDA; CDR2 reads SQIVND (reference sequence). CDR3 nucleotides: TGTGCCAGTAGTATGGGGAGCCAGTACGAGCAGTACTTC. It is translated as CASSMGSQYEQYF.

There are many counts of this clonotype. The chain combines TRBV6-5 with TRBJ2-1, with 7 bases lining up with TRBD1. CDR1 and CDR2 (germline): MNHEY, SVGAGI. J lost 8 bases, V lost 5 bases, and 12 bases had no gene match. The CDR3 length is 15 residues. The CDR3 here is CASSRVKGQSHEQFF. CDR3 DNA sequence: TGTGCCAGCAGTCGTGTAAAGGGACAGTCACATGAGCAGTTCTTC.

This clonotype was counted ten times or more. V gene TRBV30 combines with J gene TRBJ2-1, with D possibly being TRBD1 or TRBD2 (5 bases each). Looked up from germline, CDR1 is GTSNPN and CDR2 is SVGIG (reference sequence). The CDR3 is 14 amino acids. Trimming removed 6 bases at V and 6 bases at J, with 18 bases between. As DNA, the CDR3 is TGTGCCTGTGCCTCGGGACCTATTGGCAATGAGCAGTTCTTC. This codes for CACASGPIGNEQFF.

This clonotype was seen many times. The chain is built from TRBV28 and TRBJ1-5; D unresolved. The CDR3 extends over 15 amino acids. Germline lookup yields CDR1 MDHEN and CDR2 SYDVKM. Trimming removed 3 bases at V and 6 bases at J, with 15 bases between. The DNA of the CDR3 is TGTGCCAGCAGTTTGCCAGGTAGTTCTCTTCAGCCCCAGCATTTT. It specifies CASSLPGSSLQPQHF.

The table lists this clonotype with many counts. The chain joins TRBV3-1 to TRBJ1-1; the D gene is possibly TRBD1 (6 bases). This CDR3 is 11 amino acids long. Germline values: CDR1 LGHDT, CDR2 YNNKEL (reference sequence). V dropped 4 bases and J dropped 8 bases, with 8 bases sitting between them. DNA for the CDR3: TGTGCCAGCAGCCGAGACAGGGAAGCTTTCTTT. This translates into CASSRDREAFF.

Worth noting for this clonotype: This may come from a read error, since a much larger clone is one base off. The rearrangement joins TRBV5-1 to TRBJ2-3, with D tentatively TRBD1 (6 bases). This CDR3 contains 15 residues. CDR1 is SGHRS, CDR2 YFSETQ, per germline. The CDR3 DNA reads TGCGCCAGCAGCTTGGCGGACAGCGCCACAGATACGCAGTGTTTT. Its translation: CASSLADSATDTQCF.

There are many counts of this clonotype. The chain couples TRBV27 to TRBJ1-5; weak D call: TRBD1 (5 bases). CDR3 length: 16 residues. V lost 2 bases, J lost 1 base, and 12 bases lay in between. Germline values: CDR1 MNHEY, CDR2 SMNVEV (reference sequence). The CDR3 reads CASSLMGGASNQPQHF. The CDR3 bases are TGTGCCAGCAGTTTAATGGGGGGAGCGAGCAATCAGCCCCAGCATTTT.

This clonotype was recorded many times. The chain carries TRBV7-2 and TRBJ2-7, with 9 bases fitting TRBD1. The CDR3 is 15 amino acids. Per the germline V gene, CDR1 is SGHTA and CDR2 is FQGNSA. The V segment lost 1 base and the J segment 3 bases; nucleotides outside the gene matches: 4. CDR3 nucleotide sequence: TGTGCCAGCAGCTTAGTGTCGGGACAGGGCTACGAGCAGTACTTC. Its translation: CASSLVSGQGYEQYF.

This clonotype was detected a few times. The gene calls are TRBV5-6 and TRBJ1-2; D is uncertain. The ends were cut back, 1 base at V and 8 bases at J, with 9 bases in the middle. This CDR3 comprises 12 residues. Germline CDR1 reads SGHDT; CDR2 reads YYEEEE. CDR3 nucleotides: TGTGCCAGCAGCTTGCCCATAGGGGGCTACACCTTC. Translated: CASSLPIGGYTF.